The clone carrying this TCR beta chain was detected only a few times. No antigen is known for it. The sample originates from a study of T cells after yellow fever vaccination. General study points: The presence of abundant clonotypes contaminating from the bulk population was possible in FACS-sorted repertoires.

Each CDR3 protein is one row after TCRdb ran MiXCR on the 5' RACE reads. The sample consists of about 300,000 distinct CDR3 sequences, 8.7% of them appearing once. The trim removed 6 bases at V and 5 bases at J, leaving 7 bases unmatched. The CDR3 runs to 15 residues. The V gene's germline CDR1 is SQVTM and CDR2 ANQGSEA. The sequences come from CD4+ T cells sorted from PBMCs, collected 5 days after the yellow fever booster vaccination. J is TRBJ2-2 and V is TRBV29-1; 12 bases align to TRBD1. The receptor comes from a man younger than 30 who received the YFV17D yellow fever vaccine. This chain's CDR3 is CSVSRDRGHTGELFF. The CDR3 DNA is TGCAGCGTCTCCCGGGACAGGGGGCATACCGGGGAGCTGTTTTTT.